A selection of T cell receptor beta chains follows, all from one sample in a study of T cells after somatic rescue of genetic block. The data were produced by immunoSEQ multiplex PCR, yet TCRdb's version contains in-frame clones alone and is incomplete. The sample consists of tens of thousands of clones, about 90% of them appearing once. Sequences were obtained from peripheral blood mononuclear cells (PBMCs). The origin of the receptors is a woman between 18 and 29 years old. Both conserved end residues are part of each CDR3. A D gene is named only where the DNA matches it firmly. Clone size is shown for a subset of rows, as once, few, many or a class of expanded clone.

clone size,V gene,J gene,CDR3 length,D gene,CDR3 protein,CDR3 DNA
NA,TRBV19,TRBJ2-7,16,NA,CASSPRSGLGAYEQYF,TGTGCCAGTAGCCCTCGTAGCGGTCTGGGGGCCTACGAGCAGTACTTC
once,TRBV7-6,TRBJ1-4,17,TRBD1,CASSSRDSLATNEKLFF,TGTGCCAGCAGCTCCAGGGACAGTCTGGCAACTAATGAAAAACTGTTTTTT
NA,TRBV12-5,TRBJ2-6,16,NA,CASGPDSRSGANVLTF,TGTGCTAGTGGCCCGGACAGCCGCTCTGGGGCCAACGTCCTGACTTTC
NA,TRBV21-1,TRBJ2-1,19,NA,CASSNSGTSGGGAYNEQFF,TGTGCCAGCAGCAACTCCGGGACTAGCGGAGGGGGTGCCTACAATGAGCAGTTCTTC
NA,TRBV7-3,TRBJ2-3,14,TRBD1,CASKGDSVADTQYF,TGTGCCAGCAAAGGGGACAGTGTGGCAGATACGCAGTATTTT
once,TRBV9,TRBJ2-5,15,TRBD2,CASTRTSGSQETQYF,TGTGCCAGCACCAGGACTAGCGGGAGTCAAGAGACCCAGTACTTC
NA,TRBV7-9,TRBJ1-4,12,NA,CASSLGREKLFF,TGTGCCAGCAGCTTAGGAAGGGAAAAACTGTTTTTT
NA,TRBV4-3,TRBJ2-3,17,NA,CASSQDTSQARTDTQYF,TGCGCCAGCAGCCAAGATACTAGCCAAGCACGCACAGATACGCAGTATTTT
once,TRBV28,TRBJ2-5,13,NA,CASRSTRRETQYF,TGTGCCAGCAGGTCAACACGGCGGGAGACCCAGTACTTC
NA,TRBV28,TRBJ1-2,13,NA,CASSFGPNYGYTF,TGTGCCAGCAGTTTCGGCCCCAACTATGGCTACACCTTC
NA,TRBV5-1,TRBJ1-5,15,NA,CASTEGTTSNQPQHF,TGCGCCAGCACCGAGGGGACAACAAGCAATCAGCCCCAGCATTTT
once,TRBV12-5,TRBJ2-1,17,NA,CASGDVRASRSYNEQFF,TGTGCTAGTGGTGACGTCCGGGCTAGCCGGTCCTACAATGAGCAGTTCTTC
NA,TRBV4-1,TRBJ1-5,14,NA,CASSLRAGNQPQHF,TGCGCCAGCAGCCTTAGGGCCGGCAATCAGCCCCAGCATTTT
NA,TRBV11-2,TRBJ2-1,13,NA,CASSSLPWNEQFF,TGTGCCAGCAGCTCCCTCCCATGGAATGAGCAGTTCTTC
NA,TRBV5-1,TRBJ2-7,15,TRBD1,CASSGLGQGAHEQYF,TGCGCCAGCAGCGGACTAGGACAGGGGGCCCACGAGCAGTACTTC
NA,TRBV7-3,TRBJ1-2,14,NA,CASSPFGGTYGYTF,TGTGCCAGCAGCCCCTTCGGGGGAACTTATGGCTACACCTTC
NA,TRBV5-1,TRBJ2-7,14,TRBD2,CASSLAAGGGEQYF,TGCGCCAGCAGCTTGGCAGCGGGAGGGGGCGAGCAGTACTTC
NA,TRBV15,TRBJ1-3,16,NA,CATSRAGTLSGNTIYF,TGTGCCACCAGCAGAGCCGGGACACTCTCTGGAAACACCATATATTTT
few,TRBV19,TRBJ2-6,17,NA,CASSTRLWGAGANVLTF,TGTGCCAGTAGTACCCGCTTGTGGGGGGCCGGGGCCAACGTCCTGACTTTC
NA,TRBV6-5,TRBJ1-2,13,NA,CASSYAGNYGYTF,TGTGCCAGCAGTTATGCAGGGAACTATGGCTACACCTTC
NA,TRBV4-3,TRBJ1-4,19,TRBD1,CASSQENRDRVPTNEKLFF,TGCGCCAGCAGCCAGGAAAACCGGGACAGGGTGCCCACTAATGAAAAACTGTTTTTT
NA,TRBV28,TRBJ1-2,16,NA,CASTRRAPQSLYGYTF,TGTGCCAGCACCCGCCGGGCCCCTCAATCACTCTATGGCTACACCTTC
NA,TRBV2,TRBJ1-5,15,NA,CASSEYVSGDQPQHF,TGTGCCAGCAGTGAATATGTGTCGGGTGATCAGCCCCAGCATTTT
once,TRBV11-3,TRBJ2-2,15,TRBD1,CASSAGQGFAGELFF,TGTGCCAGCAGCGCCGGACAGGGTTTCGCCGGGGAGCTGTTTTTT
NA,TRBV10-3,TRBJ2-7,11,NA,CAISPDSQQYF,TGTGCCATCAGTCCCGACAGCCAGCAGTACTTC
NA,TRBV6-1,TRBJ1-6,14,TRBD1,CASSLGQGNSPLHF,TGTGCCAGCAGTTTGGGACAGGGTAACTCACCCCTCCACTTT
NA,TRBV7-3,TRBJ2-7,17,NA,CASSSWGERATAYEQYF,TGTGCCAGCAGCTCCTGGGGGGAGAGGGCTACCGCCTACGAGCAGTACTTC
NA,TRBV28,TRBJ2-3,16,TRBD2,CASSLGAGVSTDTQYF,TGTGCCAGCAGTTTAGGAGCGGGAGTTAGTACAGATACGCAGTATTTT
NA,TRBV12-5,TRBJ1-1,19,NA,CASGLGTRTAQQGGPEAFF,TGTGCTAGTGGTTTGGGAACCCGGACCGCCCAACAGGGCGGTCCTGAAGCTTTCTTT
once,TRBV4-3,TRBJ1-2,14,TRBD1,CASSRDRAGYGYTF,TGCGCCAGCAGCCGGGACAGGGCGGGCTATGGCTACACCTTC
NA,TRBV25-1,TRBJ1-5,12,NA,CASSEGNQPQHF,TGTGCCAGCAGTGAAGGCAATCAGCCCCAGCATTTT
NA,TRBV5-1,TRBJ1-2,13,NA,CASSLDSDYGYTF,TGCGCCAGCAGCTTGGATTCCGACTATGGCTACACCTTC
once,TRBV6-1,TRBJ1-4,15,TRBD1,CASSSGGRANEKLFF,TGTGCCAGCAGTTCAGGGGGCCGGGCTAATGAAAAACTGTTTTTT
NA,TRBV5-4,TRBJ2-7,14,TRBD1,CASSYRDRGHEQYF,TGTGCCAGCAGCTACCGGGACAGGGGGCACGAGCAGTACTTC
few,TRBV4-2,TRBJ2-1,15,NA,CASTQQGDPSNEQFF,TGTGCCAGCACCCAACAGGGCGACCCCTCCAATGAGCAGTTCTTC
NA,TRBV19,TRBJ1-5,15,NA,CASSMRQGGNQPQHF,TGTGCCAGTAGTATGAGGCAGGGCGGCAATCAGCCCCAGCATTTT
NA,TRBV9,TRBJ2-1,14,TRBD2,CASSGGLAGYEQFF,TGTGCCAGCAGCGGGGGACTAGCGGGATATGAGCAGTTCTTC
NA,TRBV5-4,TRBJ2-2,15,NA,CASSQKGPYAGELFF,TGTGCCAGCAGCCAAAAAGGTCCCTACGCCGGGGAGCTGTTTTTT
once,TRBV27,TRBJ2-5,12,NA,CASSFTKGTQYF,TGTGCCAGCAGTTTTACCAAGGGGACCCAGTACTTC
NA,TRBV7-2,TRBJ2-7,12,NA,CASSSDNYEQYF,TGTGCCAGCAGCTCGGACAACTACGAGCAGTACTTC
NA,TRBV19,TRBJ2-1,11,NA,CASSTGVEQFF,TGTGCCAGTAGTACGGGAGTTGAGCAGTTCTTC
NA,TRBV27,TRBJ1-5,16,NA,CASSFRSRGGNQPQHF,TGTGCCAGCAGTTTTCGATCTAGAGGGGGCAATCAGCCCCAGCATTTT
once,TRBV6-4,TRBJ1-2,18,TRBD1,CASKRSAQGAYMVWGYTF,TGTGCCAGCAAACGAAGCGCGCAGGGGGCCTATATGGTTTGGGGCTACACCTTC
NA,TRBV7-8,TRBJ2-2,17,TRBD2,CASSSQPSGLNTGELFF,TGTGCCAGCAGCTCACAACCTAGCGGCCTGAACACCGGGGAGCTGTTTTTT
NA,TRBV2,TRBJ2-2,13,NA,CASSEARSGELFF,TGTGCCAGCAGTGAAGCGCGGAGCGGGGAGCTGTTTTTT
once,TRBV29-1,TRBJ2-5,12,NA,CSVDRTRETQYF,TGCAGCGTAGACAGGACCAGGGAGACCCAGTACTTC
NA,TRBV19,TRBJ1-1,17,TRBD1,CASSPGTGGAFYTEAFF,TGTGCCAGTAGTCCGGGGACAGGGGGCGCTTTTTACACTGAAGCTTTCTTT
NA,TRBV12-5,TRBJ1-2,13,TRBD1,CASGLGTGYGYTF,TGTGCTAGTGGTTTGGGGACAGGGTATGGCTACACCTTC
NA,TRBV2,TRBJ2-7,15,TRBD2,CASRILAGDPYEQYF,TGTGCCAGCAGGATACTAGCGGGAGACCCTTACGAGCAGTACTTC
NA,TRBV7-3,TRBJ2-2,12,NA,CASSRRAGELFF,TGTGCCAGCAGCCGGAGGGCCGGGGAGCTGTTTTTT
NA,TRBV19,TRBJ1-3,14,NA,CASSVQVDGNTIYF,TGTGCCAGTAGTGTACAGGTTGATGGAAACACCATATATTTT
NA,TRBV6-6,TRBJ2-5,12,NA,CAVGEYQETQYF,TGTGCTGTGGGGGAGTACCAAGAGACCCAGTACTTC
NA,TRBV7-9,TRBJ2-7,13,TRBD2,CAIWGGRSDEQYF,TGTGCCATTTGGGGGGGTAGGTCCGACGAGCAGTACTTC
once,TRBV27,TRBJ1-5,15,NA,CASSTHDSRNQPQHF,TGTGCCAGCAGTACCCACGACAGTCGCAATCAGCCCCAGCATTTT
NA,TRBV28,TRBJ2-6,15,TRBD1,CATTGVPSGANVLTF,TGTGCCACCACAGGGGTCCCCTCTGGGGCCAACGTCCTGACTTTC
NA,TRBV30,TRBJ1-1,8,NA,CAWGRAFF,TGTGCCTGGGGAAGAGCTTTCTTT
NA,TRBV4-2,TRBJ2-2,17,NA,CASSLRGGILNTGELFF,TGTGCCAGCAGCTTGCGAGGTGGTATTCTGAACACCGGGGAGCTGTTTTTT
NA,TRBV6-1,TRBJ2-3,16,NA,CASSEIAGTGTDTQYF,TGTGCCAGCAGTGAAATTGCAGGGACTGGCACAGATACGCAGTATTTT
NA,TRBV5-8,TRBJ2-7,16,TRBD1,CASSGKGTGISYEQYF,TGTGCCAGCAGCGGGAAGGGGACAGGGATCTCCTACGAGCAGTACTTC
NA,TRBV6-5,TRBJ1-3,16,NA,CASSYSTTFSGNTIYF,TGTGCCAGCAGTTATAGTACGACCTTCTCTGGAAACACCATATATTTT